Each of the 9 T cell receptor beta chains below was sequenced from the same sample in a study of T cell responses to AZD1222 COVID-19 vaccine. The table came from immunoSEQ multiplex PCR; TCRdb's copy has only in-frame clones and leaves some out. The table has roughly 270,000 clones, almost 95% seen once. Specimen: peripheral blood, collected 28 days after the second AZD1222 dose. The receptors derive from an adult who received the AZD1222 COVID-19 vaccine.

Only one count was recorded for this clone. This chain joins TRBV28 and TRBJ1-3; D might be TRBD1 (5 bases). Germline V gives CDR1 MDHEN, CDR2 SYDVKM. The CDR3 spans 13 residues. The V end lost 3 bases, the J end lost 4 bases, and 7 bases lay between the germline ends. CDR3 sequence reads: CASSFGGGNTIYF. DNA of the CDR3: TGTGCCAGCAGTTTCGGGGGAGGAAACACCATATATTTT.

The chain combines TRBV28 with TRBJ1-5; 10 nucleotides align to TRBD1. Germline lookup yields CDR1 MDHEN and CDR2 SYDVKM. V was pared by 7 bases and J by 5 bases, with 14 bases of the junction left unmatched. This CDR3 region has 17 residues. CDR3 region: CASNSRGGTGEDQPQHF. CDR3 DNA sequence: TGTGCCAGCAATTCCAGGGGCGGGACAGGGGAAGATCAGCCCCAGCATTTT.

The table lists this clone with a few counts. The chain has TRBV3-1 (or the pseudogene TRBV3-2) and TRBJ1-6, with D uncertain. CDR1 LGHDT and CDR2 YNNKEL come from the germline V gene (reference sequence). The CDR3 runs 15 residues. V dropped 5 bases and J dropped 0 bases, with 8 bases sitting between them. In nucleotides, the CDR3 is TGTGCCAGCAGCACCATGAGCTCCTATAATTCACCCCTCCACTTT. This encodes CASSTMSSYNSPLHF.

The sample holds one count of this clone. This chain joins TRBV28 and TRBJ2-3; TRBD2 agrees at 8 bases. The CDR3 length is 16 residues. Germline CDR1 MDHEN, CDR2 SYDVKM. Unmatched junction bases numbered 8, after V lost 3 bases and J lost 3 bases. The CDR3 is CASSFSSGSGTDTQYF. The CDR3 DNA reads as TGTGCCAGCAGTTTTTCGAGCGGGAGTGGAACAGATACGCAGTATTTT.

The chain combines TRBV28 with TRBJ1-2, with D perhaps matching TRBD1 (6 bases). The CDR3 loop spans 15 amino acids. V was cut by 2 bases and J by 0 bases, with 10 bases left in between. Germline CDR1 MDHEN, CDR2 SYDVKM. CDR3 DNA sequence: TGTGCCAGCAGTTTACCTACAGGGACTAACTATGGCTACACCTTC. This sequence encodes CASSLPTGTNYGYTF.

This clone has more than one count but fewer than ten. This chain uses TRBV3-1 (or the pseudogene TRBV3-2) with TRBJ2-7; D is perhaps TRBD1 (6 bases). This CDR3 is built from 16 residues. Germline-derived CDR1 and CDR2 are LGHDT and YNNKEL (reference sequence). V shed 4 bases and J shed 3 bases, with 19 bases lying between them. CDR3 region: CASSPPQGTFIYEQYF. The CDR3 nucleotides are TGTGCCAGCAGCCCCCCTCAGGGGACCTTTATCTACGAGCAGTACTTC.

This clone was observed once. The chain combines TRBV5-1 with TRBJ1-4; TRBD1 agrees at 7 bases. This CDR3 has 15 residues. Trimming removed 3 bases from V and 5 bases from J; junction bases left unmatched: 7. The germline V gene encodes CDR1 SGHRS and CDR2 YFSETQ. CDR3 sequence: CASSSGVQGNEKLFF. The CDR3 DNA sequence: TGCGCCAGCAGCTCTGGGGTACAGGGGAATGAAAAACTGTTTTTT.

This clone was observed once. The chain has TRBV6-2 or TRBV6-3 and TRBJ1-5, with a tentative D call TRBD1 (5 bases). Germline CDR1 reads MNHEY; CDR2 reads SVGEGT. The CDR3 spans 16 residues. The ends were cut back, 6 bases at V and 0 bases at J, with 15 bases in the middle. DNA of the CDR3: TGTGCCAGCAGCCCCTGGGCAGGGACTAGCAATCAGCCCCAGCATTTT. It specifies CASSPWAGTSNQPQHF.

The chain carries TRBV20-1 and TRBJ1-6; 8 bases are shared with TRBD1. Unmatched junction bases numbered 8, after V lost 3 bases and J lost 10 bases. The CDR3 has 14 amino acids. In germline, CDR1 is DFQATT, CDR2 SNEGSKA (reference sequence). The CDR3 bases are TGCAGTGCTAGTAGCGGACAGGGACGGTCACCCCTCCACTTT. Its translation: CSASSGQGRSPLHF.